This T cell receptor beta chain was captured by sequencing in a study of CD4 T cells in relation to SARS-CoV-2 and coronaviruses (dated by TCRdb to the early 2020s). Regarding the complete study: In the ViraFEST assay, PBMCs were cultured with antigen for under 13 days, after which TCR beta CDR3s were sequenced to identify antigen-specific clonal expansions. A different TCR-beta assay, based on Illumina, was used to sequence expansion assays from other donors in the study. The study assessed, at the TCR clonotype level, memory CD4+ T cell crossreactivity between SARS-CoV-2 and common cold coronavirus spike proteins. An HIV-1 Nef peptide pool or a culture without peptide was used as the negative reference condition. Using patient-derived lymphoblastoid cell lines, the shared crossreactive spike epitopes were mapped to their HLA restriction. The Adaptive Biotechnologies TCR-sequencing kit was used for samples from a few pre-COVID donors and for the naive versus memory experiments, whereas the other data were Illumina-based. The research as a whole found: Significantly weaker SARS-CoV-2-driven expansion was shown by crossreactive clones than by monoreactive clones, consistent with antigenic imprinting. Memory CD4+ clonotypes crossrecognizing SARS-CoV-2 and at least one common cold coronavirus spike were found in 60% to 75% of donors. Because the crossreactivity analysis focused on spike protein, crossreactivity against other viral proteins was not assessed. No donor contributed both pre-pandemic and post-infection samples, which limited tracing the source of pre-existing responses. Small numbers of patients and of tested TCRs limited the study.

Turning to this clone: This receptor's antigen is unknown. No base-level quality is on record; no much larger clone is a single base apart.

From the germline V gene (reference sequence), CDR1 is LNHDA and CDR2 is SQIVND. From the cysteine through the phenylalanine, the CDR3 covers 15 amino acids. The sequence is cut down to CDR3 DNA, 45 bases in frame from base 1. A distance of 12 bases separates the germline ends of V and J, which lose 6 bases and 0 bases respectively. Receptors were amplified or captured by the immunoSEQ multiplex PCR assay. In the paper's pipeline: During preprocessing, nonproductive sequences were discarded, as were any CDR3s that did not begin with C, did not end with F or W, or were shorter than 7 amino acids. The MANAFEST web app identified antigen-specific clonotypes based on expansion compared with the reference and other culture wells. A clone was considered positive if significant expansion relative to the reference culture was observed in 2 of 3 replicate wells at an FDR below 0.05. To be called positive, a clone also had to show significant expansion compared with every other tandem well and an odds ratio greater than 5. Pairwise Levenshtein distance, computed with the stringdist R package after three terminal residues were trimmed from each end, was used as the measure of CDR3 homology. TCRdb carries this immuneACCESS record with in-frame sequences only. Its versions omit some clonotypes, under half of them owing to an unresolved V gene in the studies checked, with the rest unexplained. The D gene and trimming were derived from the DNA, and the V and J assignments and clone size from that table. The sample contains 20,000 or so clones, less than 85% of them found a single time. The biggest ten clones account for 29% of the sample.

CD4+ T cells from unexposed donors were collected before the COVID-19 pandemic (2011-2018). The EasySep CD4+ T cell isolation kit was used to isolate CD4+ T cells once the cultures had run for under twelve days. As far as cell numbers permitted, CD4+ T cells from unexposed donors were tested for reactivity against SARS-CoV-2 S and N as well as four spike pools from common cold coronaviruses. PBMCs were cultured at two million per well in IMDM supplemented with around 5% human AB serum and roughly 10 IU/ml IL-2. Half of the culture medium was replaced with fresh IL-2-containing medium on days 3 and 7. Each peptide culture condition was generally run in triplicate replicate wells. The leukapheresis product for the unexposed donors was obtained through commercial purchase. Ficoll-Paque PLUS gradient centrifugation was used to isolate PBMCs from leukapheresis product or whole blood. PBMCs were either used fresh in the expansion assay or cryopreserved at -140 degrees C. The QIAamp Micro DNA Kit was used to extract genomic DNA from the CD4+ T cells.

The sequenced sample consisted of CD4+ T cells from PBMCs, cultured in vitro. In this chain, TRBV19 is recombined with TRBJ1-3; no confident D gene assignment can be made. The receptor was isolated from a human donor in good health. The CDR3 region: CASSNSGVSGNTIYF. In nucleotides, the sequence is TGTGCCAGTAGCAACAGCGGCGTCTCTGGAAACACCATATATTTT. With the rest looked up from the reference TRBV19 and TRBJ1-3 genes rather than sequenced, the full variable domain is DGGITQSPKYLFRKEGQNVTLSCEQNLNHDAMYWYRQDPGQGLRLIYYSQIVNDFQKGDIAEGYSVSREKKESFPLTVTSAQKNPTAFYLCASSNSGVSGNTIYFGEGSWLTVV.